The 14 T cell receptor beta chains below come from one sample, sequenced in a study of blood T cell repertoires in COVID-19. Repertoires were generated with immunoSEQ multiplex PCR, while TCRdb's copy carries only in-frame clones and drops some. The sample lists about 90,000 clones, about 89% occurring once. The sequencing input was peripheral blood. Receptor source: a human donor with active COVID-19. The donor label of this sample is uncertain.

This chain links TRBV24-1 with TRBJ2-7; 7 positions agree with TRBD1. CDR1 is KGHDR, CDR2 SFDVKD, per germline. This CDR3 is 15 amino acids long. With V trimmed by 4 bases and J by 3 bases, 8 bases remained unmatched. The CDR3 nucleotides are TGTGCCACCAGTGACGCAAGACAGGGCCTCTACGAGCAGTACTTC. Protein sequence: CATSDARQGLYEQYF.

The chain links TRBV3-1 (or the pseudogene TRBV3-2) to TRBJ2-5, with 15 bases identical to TRBD2. V was pared by 1 base and J by 5 bases, with 5 bases of the junction left unmatched. From germline, CDR1 is LGHDT and CDR2 YNNKEL (reference sequence). This CDR3 spans 17 amino acids. The CDR3: CASSQGTSGGAGETQYF. The CDR3 DNA reads TGTGCCAGCAGCCAAGGGACTAGCGGGGGGGCCGGGGAGACCCAGTACTTC.

The rearrangement links TRBV5-1 to TRBJ2-1; 7 bases fit TRBD2. This CDR3 comprises 16 residues. Germline lookup yields CDR1 SGHRS and CDR2 YFSETQ. V shed 4 bases and J 7 bases; nucleotides not matched to a gene: 14. Here the CDR3 reads CASSPVVAGLKNEQFF. Here the CDR3 DNA reads TGCGCCAGCAGCCCTGTGGTAGCGGGCCTGAAAAATGAGCAGTTCTTC.

The gene calls are TRBV7-2 and TRBJ1-3, with unresolved D. The length of the CDR3 is 16 residues. The V end lost 5 bases, the J end lost 4 bases, and 18 bases lay between the germline ends. The germline V gene encodes CDR1 SGHTA and CDR2 FQGNSA. The CDR3, as DNA: TGTGCCAGCAGCCTAAACCGCGCGGACTCGGGAAACACCATATATTTT. The encoded protein is CASSLNRADSGNTIYF.

This clone has just one count. This rearrangement joins TRBV3-1 (or the pseudogene TRBV3-2) to TRBJ1-2, with 8 nucleotides matching TRBD1. V gave up 3 bases and J gave up 8 bases; unmatched junction bases: 14. The CDR3 consists of 16 residues. CDR1 is LGHDT, CDR2 YNNKEL, per germline (reference sequence). The CDR3 region is CASSHGQGARRGGYTF. CDR3 bases: TGTGCCAGCAGCCATGGGCAGGGGGCTCGCCGCGGCGGCTACACCTTC.

The chain recombines TRBV19 with TRBJ1-5; D is ambiguous. The length of the CDR3 is 14 residues. Germline CDR1 LNHDA, CDR2 SQIVND (reference sequence). The ends were cut back, 5 bases at V and 2 bases at J, with 10 bases in the middle. The CDR3 loop reads CASSRSVGNQPQHF. CDR3 in DNA: TGTGCCAGTAGTCGCAGCGTCGGCAATCAGCCCCAGCATTTT.

This chain links TRBV6-1 with TRBJ1-2, with D possibly matching TRBD1 (5 bases). V shed 1 base and J shed 7 bases, with 13 bases lying between them. The CDR3 sequence is 14 residues long. Germline CDR1 reads MNHNS; CDR2 reads SASEGT. The CDR3 nucleotides read TGTGCCAGCAGTGAAGACCGGGGGGAGCGTGGCTACACCTTC. Translated: CASSEDRGERGYTF.

V is TRBV6-2 or TRBV6-3 and J is TRBJ1-1; 9 bases line up with TRBD1. Germline CDR1 MNHEY, CDR2 SVGEGT. Trimming removed 0 bases from V and 5 bases from J; junction bases left unmatched: 4. The CDR3 is 15 residues long. The chain's CDR3 is CASSYSGTGITEAFF. The CDR3 bases are TGTGCCAGCAGTTACTCCGGGACAGGGATAACTGAAGCTTTCTTT.

The V call is TRBV19, the J call TRBJ1-2, with unresolved D. Trimming cost V 2 bases and J 8 bases, with 9 bases left between them. This CDR3 is built from 12 residues. Germline V gives CDR1 LNHDA, CDR2 SQIVND (reference sequence). The CDR3 nucleotides read TGTGCCAGTAGTATAAGAGCGTCCGGCTACACCTTC. Amino acid sequence: CASSIRASGYTF.

The chain uses TRBV28 and TRBJ2-7; possibly TRBD2 for D (6 bases). The CDR3 totals 16 residues. CDR1 and CDR2 from the germline V gene are MDHEN and SYDVKM. Trimming left V 5 bases short and J 3 bases short, with 20 bases between. This CDR3 is CASSTNSGTLDYEQYF. CDR3 DNA sequence: TGTGCCAGCAGTACAAACTCCGGGACTCTGGACTACGAGCAGTACTTC.

The chain is built from TRBV5-1 and TRBJ1-1, with 12 bases lining up with TRBD1. Losses at the gene ends were 6 bases for V and 3 bases for J; bases not matched to a gene: 9. Germline V lookup: CDR1 SGHRS, CDR2 YFSETQ. The CDR3 runs 16 residues. The CDR3 region is CASNPGTGGAYTEAFF. The CDR3 DNA reads TGCGCCAGCAACCCGGGGACAGGGGGCGCTTACACTGAAGCTTTCTTT. Based on the CDR3 plus reference TRBV5-1 and TRBJ1-1, the full variable domain is KAGVTQTPRYLIKTRGQQVTLSCSPISGHRSVSWYQQTPGQGLQFLFEYFSETQRNKGNFPGRFSGRQFSNSRSEMNVSTLELGDSALYLCASNPGTGGAYTEAFFGQGTRLTVV.

The chain is built from TRBV7-3 and TRBJ2-3; 8 bases agree with TRBD1. CDR1 is SGHTA and CDR2 is FQGTGA in the germline V gene. With V trimmed by 5 bases and J by 0 bases, 10 bases remained unmatched. The CDR3 length is 17 residues. The CDR3 here is CASSPRTGTRSTDTQYF. The DNA of the CDR3 is TGTGCCAGCAGCCCACGGACAGGGACCCGTAGCACAGATACGCAGTATTTT.

This chain links TRBV5-1 with TRBJ2-4, with a possible D match to TRBD2 (5 bases). Between the trimmed V and J ends, which lost 5 bases and 0 bases, there was a span of 15 bases. CDR1 and CDR2 (germline): SGHRS, YFSETQ. This CDR3 has 16 amino acids. This CDR3 reads CASSGEMVLAKNIQYF. In DNA, the CDR3 is TGCGCCAGCAGTGGGGAGATGGTGCTAGCCAAAAACATTCAGTACTTC.

This sequence joins TRBV3-1 (or the pseudogene TRBV3-2) and TRBJ2-3; D unresolved. V was clipped by 3 bases and J by 2 bases, with 9 bases between them. This CDR3 is 14 amino acids long. CDR1 is LGHDT and CDR2 is YNNKEL in the germline V gene (reference sequence). The CDR3 bases are TGTGCCAGCAGCCACATTTCAAACACAGATACGCAGTATTTT. It codes for CASSHISNTDTQYF.